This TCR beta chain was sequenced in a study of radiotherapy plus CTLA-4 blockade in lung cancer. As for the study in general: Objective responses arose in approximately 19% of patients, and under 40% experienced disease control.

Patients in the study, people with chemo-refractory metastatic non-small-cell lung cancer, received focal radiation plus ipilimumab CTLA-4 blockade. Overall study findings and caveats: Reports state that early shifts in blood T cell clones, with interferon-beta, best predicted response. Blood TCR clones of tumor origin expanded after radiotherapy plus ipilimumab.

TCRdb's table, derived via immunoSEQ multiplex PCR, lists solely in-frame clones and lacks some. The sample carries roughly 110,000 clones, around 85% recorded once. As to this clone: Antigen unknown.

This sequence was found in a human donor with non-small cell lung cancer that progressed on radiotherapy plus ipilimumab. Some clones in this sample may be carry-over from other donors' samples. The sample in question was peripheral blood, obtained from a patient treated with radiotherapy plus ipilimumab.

The chain's CDR3 is CASSSGTGLGTGTDTQYF. The CDR3, as DNA: TGTGCCAGCAGCTCCGGGACCGGCTTAGGGACGGGCACAGATACGCAGTATTTT. V and J are TRBV7-2 and TRBJ2-3, with D perhaps being TRBD1 or TRBD2 (5 bases each). V gave up 4 bases and J gave up 1 base, with 21 bases separating them. Germline V gene sequence: CDR1 SGHTA, CDR2 FQGNSA. There are 18 residues in the CDR3. The entire variable domain, with the rest obtained from reference TRBV7-2 and TRBJ2-3, is as follows: GAGVSQSPSNKVTEKGKDVELRCDPISGHTALYWYRQSLGQGLEFLIYFQGNSAPDKSGLPSDRFSAERTGGSVSTLTIQRTQQEDSAVYLCASSSGTGLGTGTDTQYFGPGTRLTVL.